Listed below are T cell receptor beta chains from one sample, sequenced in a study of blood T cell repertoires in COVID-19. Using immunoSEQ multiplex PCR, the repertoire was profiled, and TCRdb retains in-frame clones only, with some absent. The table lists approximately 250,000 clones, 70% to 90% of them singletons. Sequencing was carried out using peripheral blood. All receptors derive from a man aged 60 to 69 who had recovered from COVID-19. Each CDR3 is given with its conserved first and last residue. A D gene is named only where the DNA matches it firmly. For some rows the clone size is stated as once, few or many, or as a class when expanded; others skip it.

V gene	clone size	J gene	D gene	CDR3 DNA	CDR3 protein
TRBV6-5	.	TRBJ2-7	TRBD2	TGTGCCAGCAGCCTAGCGGGGGAAGTCTACGAGCAGTACTTC	CASSLAGEVYEQYF
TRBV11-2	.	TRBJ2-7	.	TGTGCCAGCAGCTTATCTCCAGGGTCCTACGAGCAGTACTTC	CASSLSPGSYEQYF
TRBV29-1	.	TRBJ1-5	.	TGCAGCGTTGGAAACGGAGATCAGCCCCAGCATTTT	CSVGNGDQPQHF
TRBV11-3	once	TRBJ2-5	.	TGTGCCAGCAGCGCTAACCAAGAGACCCAGTACTTC	CASSANQETQYF
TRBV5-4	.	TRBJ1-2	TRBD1	TGTGCCAGCAGCTTGGCGACAGGGAATGGCTACACCTTC	CASSLATGNGYTF
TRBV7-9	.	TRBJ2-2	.	TGTGCCGGGAGGAGGGGCGGCGGCACCGGGGAGCTGTTTTTT	CAGRRGGGTGELFF
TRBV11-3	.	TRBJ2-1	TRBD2	TGTGCCAGCAGCCCCGGGACTAGCGAGCTCAATGAGCAGTTCTTC	CASSPGTSELNEQFF
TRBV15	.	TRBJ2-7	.	TGTGCCACCAGCAGAGTCCGGGACACCCACGAGCAGTACTTC	CATSRVRDTHEQYF
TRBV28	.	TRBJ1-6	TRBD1	TGTGCCAGCAGTTTGTATGGGGGGACAGAAAATTCACCCCTCCACTTT	CASSLYGGTENSPLHF
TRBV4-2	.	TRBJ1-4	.	TGTGCCAGCAGCCAAGATCCCGACAGGTCCGGTGAAAAACTGTTTTTT	CASSQDPDRSGEKLFF
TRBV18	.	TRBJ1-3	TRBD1	TGTGCCAGCTCGCTACAGGGGGCGCTTGGAAACACCATATATTTT	CASSLQGALGNTIYF
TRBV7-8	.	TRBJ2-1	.	TGTGCCAGCAACCTAATTCGGAGGGCGAGCAATGAGCAGTTCTTC	CASNLIRRASNEQFF
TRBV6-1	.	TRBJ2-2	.	TGTGCCAGCAGTGAGCTAGCTGCCACCGGGGAGCTGTTTTTT	CASSELAATGELFF
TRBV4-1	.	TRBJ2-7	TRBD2	TGCGCCAGCAGCCCAACTAGCGGGAGGAAAGCCTACGAGCAGTACTTC	CASSPTSGRKAYEQYF
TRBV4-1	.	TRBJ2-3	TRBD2	TGCGCCAGCAGCCAGTCCCCCGGGGGGATATACACAGATACGCAGTATTTT	CASSQSPGGIYTDTQYF
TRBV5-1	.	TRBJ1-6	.	TGCGCCAGCAGCAGCGGGACACTCGAGAGGCATTCACCCCTCCACTTT	CASSSGTLERHSPLHF
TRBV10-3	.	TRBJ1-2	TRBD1	TGTGCCATCAGTGCTGGCGAGGGGGCCTATGGCTACACCTTC	CAISAGEGAYGYTF
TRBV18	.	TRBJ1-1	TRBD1	TGTGCCAGCTCACCACTGGGACAGGGGGGTATCACTGAAGCTTTCTTT	CASSPLGQGGITEAFF
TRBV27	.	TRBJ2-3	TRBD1	TGTGCCAGCAGTTTATCACCTCGTGGTGTACAGGGGTTAGTTACGCAGTATTTT	CASSLSPRGVQGLVTQYF
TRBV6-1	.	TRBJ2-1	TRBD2	TGTGCCAGCAGTGATCCGGGGGGCTACAATGAGCAGTTCTTC	CASSDPGGYNEQFF
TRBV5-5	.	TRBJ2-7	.	TGTGCCAGCAGCCCTGGACTGCGGACCCCCTACGAGCAGTACTTC	CASSPGLRTPYEQYF
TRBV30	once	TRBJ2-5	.	TGTGCCTGGACAAAAGGGCAGGGACAAGAGACCCAGTACTTC	CAWTKGQGQETQYF
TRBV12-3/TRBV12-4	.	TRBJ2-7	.	TGTGCCAGCAGTTGGGACACCGACCTCGAGCAGTACTTC	CASSWDTDLEQYF
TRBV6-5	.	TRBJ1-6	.	TGTGCCAGCACGGGGGGCAATTCACCCCTCCACTTT	CASTGGNSPLHF
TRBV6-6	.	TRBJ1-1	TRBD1	TGTGCCAGCAGTGACATGACAGGGGGGAACACTGAAGCTTTCTTT	CASSDMTGGNTEAFF
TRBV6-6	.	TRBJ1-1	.	TGTGCCAGCAGTTACTCGTCCGAGCCTGAAGCTTTCTTT	CASSYSSEPEAFF
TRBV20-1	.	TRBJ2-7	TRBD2	TGCAGTGCTAGTATATCTAGCGGGAGGGGCGAGCAGTACTTC	CSASISSGRGEQYF
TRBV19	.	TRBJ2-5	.	TGTGCCAGTAGTATCTCTAGCCTGGAGACCCAGTACTTC	CASSISSLETQYF
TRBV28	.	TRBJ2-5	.	TGTGCCAGCAGTTTCCCGTGGGTACAGGGAAAAGAGACCCAGTACTTC	CASSFPWVQGKETQYF